This T cell receptor (beta chain) was profiled in a study of somatic mutations in cytotoxic T cells in rheumatoid arthritis. The V end lost 5 bases, the J end lost 6 bases, and 8 bases lay between the germline ends. Germline CDR1 and CDR2: SEHNR and FQNEAQ (reference sequence). This CDR3 is built from 12 residues. This clone appeared a few times. The target antigen is unknown. Findings and limits, study-wide: Healthy controls did not share the age-linked increase in CD8+ clonality seen in rheumatoid arthritis patients. Neither rheumatoid arthritis patients nor age-matched healthy controls had significantly different CD8+ T-cell clonality from the other group.

Only in-frame clones appear in the TCRdb table, and some are missing; sequencing was by immunoSEQ multiplex PCR. The sample has 5,500 to 6,000 clones; roughly 80% are singletons. The rearrangement links TRBV7-9 to TRBJ1-5; possibly TRBD1 for D (5 bases). Specimen: CD8+ T cells sorted from blood. This TCR derives from an adult with rheumatoid arthritis. The CDR3 DNA sequence: TGTGCCAGCAGCCCGGGGGTTCAGCCCCAGCATTTT. Translating it yields CASSPGVQPQHF.